This is a list of T cell receptor beta chains from one sample in a study of blood T cell repertoires in COVID-19. The table came from immunoSEQ multiplex PCR; TCRdb's copy has only in-frame clones and leaves some out. The sample carries around 700,000 clones, about 87% recorded once. Sequencing input: peripheral blood. All receptors derive from a woman aged 18-29 years with acute or convalescent COVID-19. CDR3s include the opening cysteine and the closing phenylalanine or tryptophan.

11	TRBV20-1	TRBJ2-7	CSPSLSEGQYF
14	TRBV7-2	TRBJ2-1	CASSFGGASNEQFF
16	TRBV19	TRBJ1-1	CASSIGARGRNTEAFF
16	TRBV21-1	TRBJ1-2	CASSKRRYDLQLGYTF
14	TRBV7-2	TRBJ1-1	CASSLGQGRTEAFF
16	TRBV4-1	TRBJ2-5	CASSPRVAGDRETQYF
15	TRBV6-1	TRBJ2-1	CASSETRDVVWGQFF
14	TRBV5-8	TRBJ1-3	CASSRGGSGNTIYF
14	TRBV11-2	TRBJ1-1	CASSQDSLNTEAFF
15	TRBV6-2/TRBV6-3	TRBJ1-5	CASSYNTGSFQPQHF
14	TRBV7-3	TRBJ2-1	CASSLGRQYNEQFF
14	TRBV11-2	TRBJ1-1	CASSLVQGAAEAFF
16	TRBV27	TRBJ1-5	CASSPATGFSNQPQHF
15	TRBV4-1	TRBJ2-4	CASSQAGLARNIQYF
13	TRBV30	TRBJ1-1	CAWSRQGNTEAFF
12	TRBV27	TRBJ2-1	CASRDRVHEQFF
14	TRBV27	TRBJ1-5	CASSYRTGNQPQHF
13	TRBV19	TRBJ1-2	CASSPGPEYGYTF
17	TRBV7-8	TRBJ1-3	CASSLVTGPSSGNTIYF
17	TRBV5-1	TRBJ1-1	CASSLDGLREKGTEAFF
16	TRBV4-1	TRBJ2-7	CASSPLYAGRAYEQYF
14	TRBV30	TRBJ1-6	CAWSIRQGNSPLHF
13	TRBV30	TRBJ1-2	CAWRGTGTYGYTF
13	TRBV24-1	TRBJ2-1	CATSPDTYGEQFF
14	TRBV5-5	TRBJ1-1	CASNEGTLATEAFF
18	TRBV7-9	TRBJ1-5	CASSLVPRGGYEDQPQHF
14	TRBV11-2	TRBJ1-1	CASSREVGGTEAFF
13	TRBV15	TRBJ1-2	CATSTRQGGGYTF
14	TRBV4-1	TRBJ1-1	CASSRGPMNTEAFF
12	TRBV29-1	TRBJ1-1	CSAGQGSTEAFF
15	TRBV10-3	TRBJ1-4	CAISAAGHRDEKLFF
19	TRBV5-6	TRBJ1-4	CASSLLRALGAATNEKLFF
16	TRBV9	TRBJ2-3	CASSVGTSRSTDTQYF
11	TRBV24-1	TRBJ1-2	CATSDRTGYTF
15	TRBV7-2	TRBJ1-6	CASSLRTGGNSPLHF
15	TRBV7-9	TRBJ2-7	CASSLTGFLAYEQYF
17	TRBV27	TRBJ1-1	CASSSNGAGYMNTEAFF
15	TRBV4-3	TRBJ1-2	CASRGRTGDSYGYTF
17	TRBV27	TRBJ2-6	CASSTGTGGSGANVLTF
13	TRBV6-5	TRBJ1-6	CASNRDRDSPLHF
11	TRBV20-1	TRBJ2-4	CSGGGKNIQYF
19	TRBV12-5	TRBJ1-2	CASGFWYPNKTGTGAGYTF
13	TRBV7-9	TRBJ1-2	CASSFLPGDGYTF
14	TRBV5-6	TRBJ1-2	CASSLDRGRKGYTF
12	TRBV6-5	TRBJ2-2	CASRRATEELFF
12	TRBV30	TRBJ1-1	CAWSPVNTEAFF
14	TRBV5-1	TRBJ1-5	CASSLGGANQPQHF
14	TRBV7-6	TRBJ2-7	CASSRGGTASEQYF
15	TRBV5-6	TRBJ2-7	CASSPIDRDSYEQYF
15	TRBV6-5	TRBJ2-7	CASSSPGQGIYEQYF
18	TRBV5-1	TRBJ1-6	CASSFERPWRESGSPLHF
13	TRBV24-1	TRBJ1-1	CATSDLRTGEAFF
11	TRBV12-3/TRBV12-4	TRBJ2-1	CASRHYNEQFF
16	TRBV9	TRBJ2-6	CASSVGGGYGANVLTF
15	TRBV9	TRBJ2-7	CASSVLGGGMDEQYF
12	TRBV7-9	TRBJ2-7	CASSLNSAGEDF
18	TRBV5-1	TRBJ2-3	CASSLGVFARGSTDTQYF
16	TRBV5-1	TRBJ2-7	CASSLATGAFANEQYF
15	TRBV10-3	TRBJ2-5	CAISSQGNTQETQYF
17	TRBV21-1	TRBJ1-2	CASSKGRFGDTSYGYTF